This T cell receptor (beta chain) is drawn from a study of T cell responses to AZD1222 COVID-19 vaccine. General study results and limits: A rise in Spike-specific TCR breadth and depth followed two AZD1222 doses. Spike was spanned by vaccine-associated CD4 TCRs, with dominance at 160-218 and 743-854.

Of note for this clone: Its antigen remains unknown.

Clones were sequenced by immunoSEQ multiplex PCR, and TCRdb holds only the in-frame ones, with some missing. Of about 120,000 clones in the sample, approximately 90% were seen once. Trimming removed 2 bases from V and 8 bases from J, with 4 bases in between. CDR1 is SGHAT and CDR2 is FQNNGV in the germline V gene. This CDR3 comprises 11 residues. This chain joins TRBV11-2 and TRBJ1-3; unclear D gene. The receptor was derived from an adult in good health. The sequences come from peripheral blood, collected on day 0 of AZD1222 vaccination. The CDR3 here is CASSLSHTIYF. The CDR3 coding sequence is TGTGCCAGCAGCTTATCTCACACCATATATTTT.